The 21 T cell receptor beta chains reported below all come from one sample, sequenced in a study of cytomegalovirus exposure and HLA in healthy donors. Profiled with immunoSEQ multiplex PCR; TCRdb holds only in-frame clones, not every one. The table records 200,000 to 250,000 clones, around 88% of them present only once. The sample comprised PBMCs. Source of these receptors: a woman in her late teens or twenties in good health and CMV-seronegative.

V is TRBV7-9 and J is TRBJ2-3, with a possible D match to TRBD2 (6 bases). The germline V gene has CDR1 SEHNR and CDR2 FQNEAQ (reference sequence). V shed 3 bases and J shed 2 bases, with 12 bases lying between them. This CDR3 has 15 residues. This CDR3 is CASSLGLADTDTQYF. The CDR3 bases are TGTGCCAGCAGCTTGGGACTGGCAGACACAGATACGCAGTATTTT.

The gene calls are TRBV5-1 and TRBJ2-7, with TRBD1 identical over 7 bases. Germline trimming cut 4 bases from V and 4 bases from J; bases unmatched to any gene: 11. The CDR3 is 15 amino acids. Looked up from germline, CDR1 is SGHRS and CDR2 is YFSETQ. In DNA form, the CDR3 reads TGCGCCAGCAGCCCAACCGGGACAGAACCTTACGAGCAGTACTTC. The encoded protein is CASSPTGTEPYEQYF.

V gene TRBV4-2 combines with J gene TRBJ2-7, with 12 bases fitting TRBD2. This CDR3 region has 16 residues. Germline values: CDR1 LGHNA, CDR2 YNFKEQ. Unmatched junction bases numbered 9, after V lost 5 bases and J lost 4 bases. The CDR3, as DNA: TGTGCCAGCAGCAAACGACTAGCGGGAGACGGGTACGAGCAGTACTTC. It codes for CASSKRLAGDGYEQYF.

This chain connects TRBV5-1 to TRBJ2-6; TRBD1 matches 7 bases. The CDR3 sequence is 22 residues long. Germline V gene data show CDR1 as SGHRS and CDR2 as YFSETQ. V shed 1 base and J 0 bases; nucleotides not matched to a gene: 19. Here the CDR3 DNA reads TGCGCCAGCAGCTTGAATTCGCGGGCGAGGGGACAGAGAGCCTCTGGGGCCAACGTCCTGACTTTC. Its translation is CASSLNSRARGQRASGANVLTF.

The rearrangement links TRBV28 to TRBJ2-1; D remains ambiguous. The CDR3 runs to 12 residues. The V end lost 2 bases, the J end lost 5 bases, and 4 bases lay between the germline ends. CDR1 and CDR2 (germline): MDHEN, SYDVKM. This CDR3 reads CASSLENNEQFF. CDR3 sequence (DNA): TGTGCCAGCAGTTTAGAGAACAATGAGCAGTTCTTC. Full variable domain (remainder filled in from reference TRBV28 and TRBJ2-1): DVKVTQSSRYLVKRTGEKVFLECVQDMDHENMFWYRQDPGLGLRLIYFSYDVKMKEKGDIPEGYSVSREKKERFSLILESASTNQTSMYLCASSLENNEQFFGPGTRLTVL.

CDR3 in amino acids: CASRPAGEVNQPQHF. The DNA for the CDR3 is TGTGCCAGCAGACCAGCCGGGGAGGTAAATCAGCCCCAGCATTTT. J is TRBJ1-5 and V is TRBV27; the D is unclear. V lost 6 bases and J lost 4, with 16 bases in between. CDR1 and CDR2 (germline): MNHEY, SMNVEV (reference sequence). The CDR3 has 15 amino acids.

This chain connects TRBV6-5 to TRBJ1-4, with a tentative D call TRBD1 (5 bases). Trimming took 8 bases from V and 7 from J, leaving 20 bases between them. The germline gives CDR1 MNHEY, CDR2 SVGAGI. The CDR3 contains 15 residues. CDR3 in DNA: TGTGCCAGCTCAAACCTCCCAGGGAGGCCTGAAAAACTGTTTTTT. It yields the protein CASSNLPGRPEKLFF.

This clone came up once. The chain's CDR3 is CASSLFSGSPYNEQFF. As DNA, the CDR3 is TGTGCCAGCAGTTTATTCAGCGGCAGCCCGTACAATGAGCAGTTCTTC. The chain employs TRBV27 and TRBJ2-1, with a weak D call TRBD2 (5 bases). Per the germline V gene, CDR1 is MNHEY and CDR2 is SMNVEV (reference sequence). This CDR3 is 16 amino acids long. Trimming removed 1 base at V and 4 bases at J, with 14 bases between.

CDR3 DNA sequence: TGTGCCAGCAATCCTTGGCAGGAATACAATCAGCCCCAGCATTTT. Its protein product is CASNPWQEYNQPQHF. This chain uses TRBV28 with TRBJ1-5; D is unresolved. Trimming pared 7 bases from V and 3 bases from J, leaving 16 bases between. This CDR3 region has 15 residues. Per germline, CDR1 MDHEN and CDR2 SYDVKM.

There are a few counts of this clone. The chain recombines TRBV5-1 with TRBJ2-1; 7 bases are a match to TRBD1. Germline CDR1 reads SGHRS; CDR2 reads YFSETQ. The trim removed 0 bases at V and 5 bases at J, leaving 8 bases unmatched. This CDR3 contains 16 residues. The CDR3 protein is CASSLATGAFNNEQFF. CDR3 in DNA: TGCGCCAGCAGCTTGGCCACAGGGGCCTTTAACAATGAGCAGTTCTTC.

The CDR3 DNA follows: TGTGCCAGCAGTTTATGGGGAGGTCCCTCCTACAATGAGCAGTTCTTC. It encodes CASSLWGGPSYNEQFF. The V and J genes are TRBV27 and TRBJ2-1; a possible D gene is TRBD2 (6 bases). The CDR3 is 16 residues long. Germline CDR1 and CDR2: MNHEY and SMNVEV (reference sequence). V gave up 1 base and J gave up 0 bases, with 10 bases separating them.

This chain connects TRBV27 to TRBJ2-2; 13 bases fit TRBD2. Trimming took 5 bases from V and 3 from J; bases not matched to a gene: 6. The germline CDR1 and CDR2 sequences are MNHEY and SMNVEV (reference sequence). The CDR3 is 17 residues long. The CDR3 region is CASSPLGLAGDTGELFF. In DNA form, the CDR3 reads TGTGCCAGCAGTCCGCTCGGACTAGCGGGAGACACCGGGGAGCTGTTTTTT.

The genes are TRBV28 and TRBJ2-5; 9 bases fit TRBD2. Unmatched junction bases numbered 14, after V lost 5 bases and J lost 4 bases. The CDR3 is 17 amino acids. Germline assignment: CDR1 MDHEN and CDR2 SYDVKM. CDR3 DNA: TGTGCCAGCAGTGATAGAGCGGGAGGACGACTTCGAGAGACCCAGTACTTC. Its translation is CASSDRAGGRLRETQYF.

This clone was recorded a few times. This rearrangement joins TRBV9 to TRBJ1-2, with D possibly being TRBD1 (6 bases). The CDR3 runs to 16 residues. The ends were cut back, 3 bases at V and 4 bases at J, with 19 bases in the middle. From germline, CDR1 is SGDLS and CDR2 YYNGEE. The CDR3 is CASSERPQQGRYGYTF. The CDR3 coding sequence is TGTGCCAGCAGCGAGAGGCCCCAACAGGGCCGCTATGGCTACACCTTC.

The chain couples TRBV10-1 to TRBJ2-7, with TRBD2 identical over 8 bases. Per the germline V gene, CDR1 is WNHNN and CDR2 is SYGVQD (reference sequence). V shed 6 bases, J shed 1 base, and the junction held 17 bases outside the gene matches. CDR3 size: 18 residues. CDR3 bases: TGCGCCAGCAGCCCCGGGACTAGGAGGGGCGGGAGATCCTACGAGCAGTACTTC. It specifies CASSPGTRRGGRSYEQYF.

This clone was found many times. This chain uses TRBV11-3 with TRBJ2-7, with 7 bases matching TRBD1. V was pared by 6 bases and J by 3 bases, with 17 bases of the junction left unmatched. CDR1 and CDR2 (germline): SGHNT, YENEEA. CDR3 size: 17 residues. The CDR3 DNA is TGTGCCAGCAGGAACCGGGACAGTCCGCCGAAGCACTACGAGCAGTACTTC. This sequence encodes CASRNRDSPPKHYEQYF.

V gene TRBV4-1 combines with J gene TRBJ2-7; possibly TRBD2 for D (5 bases). V gave up 0 bases and J gave up 0 bases, with 12 bases separating them. Germline CDR1 reads MGHRA; CDR2 reads YSYEKL. This CDR3 is 16 amino acids long. CDR3: CASSQEVLGSSYEQYF. Here the CDR3 DNA reads TGCGCCAGCAGCCAAGAAGTACTGGGGAGCTCCTACGAGCAGTACTTC.

The chain has TRBV6-5 and TRBJ1-2, with D hard to call. Between the trimmed V and J ends, which lost 5 bases and 2 bases, there was a span of 15 bases. Germline CDR1 is MNHEY and CDR2 is SVGAGI. The CDR3 totals 15 residues. The CDR3 spells CASSQRPEGNYGYTF. The CDR3 DNA reads TGTGCCAGCAGTCAAAGGCCTGAGGGAAACTATGGCTACACCTTC.

The rearrangement joins TRBV7-9 to TRBJ2-3; D might be TRBD1 (5 bases). The length of the CDR3 is 15 residues. Germline V gene sequence: CDR1 SEHNR, CDR2 FQNEAQ (reference sequence). V was pared by 4 bases and J by 2 bases, with 13 bases between. This CDR3 is CASSSLTAYTDTQYF. CDR3 in DNA: TGTGCCAGCAGCTCCCTGACAGCTTACACAGATACGCAGTATTTT.

The chain couples TRBV27 to TRBJ1-2, with D possibly being TRBD1 (5 bases). CDR3 length equals 14 residues. The V gene's germline CDR1 is MNHEY and CDR2 SMNVEV (reference sequence). Trimming cost V 3 bases and J 1 base, with 9 bases left between them. Here the CDR3 reads CASSFGAGNYGYTF. Written as DNA, the CDR3 is TGTGCCAGCAGTTTTGGGGCTGGTAACTATGGCTACACCTTC.

This clone showed up just once. The V and J genes are TRBV27 and TRBJ2-7; 10 bases fit TRBD2. Trimming removed 6 bases from V and 5 bases from J; junction bases left unmatched: 13. This CDR3 is 16 amino acids long. Germline-derived CDR1 and CDR2 are MNHEY and SMNVEV (reference sequence). The CDR3 DNA sequence: TGTGCCAGCAGACCTAAGCGGGAGGGCCTTCGGGACGAGCAGTACTTC. Translated: CASRPKREGLRDEQYF.